The 19 T cell receptor beta chains below were found in one sample sequenced in a study of T cell repertoires in cytomegalovirus infection. Using its own MiXCR run on the reads, TCRdb lists one record per CDR3 protein. The sample holds 90,000 to 120,000 distinct CDR3 sequences, less than 55% seen once. These receptors have no identified antigens. The input for sequencing was CD8+ T cells from cultured PBMCs, taken from culture after CMV antigen stimulation. The receptors originated from a human donor in good health (CMV status not recorded). Some clones in this sample may be carry-over from other donors' samples.

This clonotype has only one observation. The chain employs TRBV28 and TRBJ2-1; TRBD1 matches 10 bases. Germline-derived CDR1 and CDR2 are MDHEN and SYDVKM. This CDR3 has 14 amino acids. Losses at the gene ends were 7 bases for V and 4 bases for J; bases not matched to a gene: 4. The CDR3 loop is CASTWTGGYNEQFF. CDR3 in DNA: TGTGCCAGCACCTGGACAGGGGGGTACAATGAGCAGTTCTTC.

A few counts support this clonotype. V and J are TRBV7-9 and TRBJ2-7, with D perhaps given as TRBD1 or TRBD2 (5 bases each). V was shortened by 5 bases and J by 2 bases, with 13 bases between the two germline ends. The germline gives CDR1 SEHNR, CDR2 FQNEAQ (reference sequence). The CDR3 consists of 14 residues. The CDR3 coding sequence is TGTGCCAGCAGCGTCTTTGGGGGACCCTACGAGCAGTACTTC. Protein sequence: CASSVFGGPYEQYF.

This clonotype showed up just a few times. The rearrangement uses TRBV27 and TRBJ2-3, with no clear D. Looked up from germline, CDR1 is MNHEY and CDR2 is SMNVEV (reference sequence). This CDR3 has 16 residues. The V gene lost 3 bases and the J gene lost 0 bases, with 13 bases spanning the gap. The CDR3 coding sequence is TGTGCCAGCAGTTTCTCAGGCATAACTAGCACAGATACGCAGTATTTT. This encodes CASSFSGITSTDTQYF.

The chain links TRBV29-1 to TRBJ2-1; 7 nucleotides match TRBD1. J was trimmed by 6 bases and V by 4 bases; bases with no gene match: 3. The germline gives CDR1 SQVTM, CDR2 ANQGSEA. The CDR3 extends over 12 amino acids. CDR3 residues: CSVAGQANEQFF. Written as DNA, the CDR3 is TGCAGCGTTGCTGGACAGGCCAATGAGCAGTTCTTC.

The rearrangement links TRBV28 to TRBJ2-7; perhaps D is TRBD1 or TRBD2 (5 bases each). The germline V gene encodes CDR1 MDHEN and CDR2 SYDVKM. The CDR3 loop spans 13 amino acids. Deletions cut 3 bases from V and 4 bases from J, with 10 bases between. CDR3: CASSFFWGYEQYF. The CDR3 DNA sequence: TGTGCCAGCAGTTTTTTTTGGGGGTACGAGCAGTACTTC. The entire variable domain, with the rest obtained from reference TRBV28 and TRBJ2-7, is as follows: DVKVTQSSRYLVKRTGEKVFLECVQDMDHENMFWYRQDPGLGLRLIYFSYDVKMKEKGDIPEGYSVSREKKERFSLILESASTNQTSMYLCASSFFWGYEQYFGPGTRLTVT.

V is TRBV4-1 and J is TRBJ2-3; no clear D gene. The ends were cut back, 2 bases at V and 4 bases at J, with 4 bases in the middle. In germline, CDR1 is MGHRA, CDR2 YSYEKL. This CDR3 comprises 12 residues. The CDR3 nucleotides are TGCGCCAGCAGCCAAAAAGCAGATACGCAGTATTTT. It yields the protein CASSQKADTQYF.

This clonotype was detected only once. Relative to the germline gene, one junction end is altered; a read error may explain this. The rearrangement joins TRBV7-9 to TRBJ2-7; 14 bases are shared with TRBD2. This CDR3 contains 16 residues. The germline gives CDR1 SEHNR, CDR2 FQNEAQ (reference sequence). The DNA of the CDR3 is TGTGCCAGCAGCCCCCGGACTAGCGGGGGGTCTTACGATCAGTACTTC. Protein: CASSPRTSGGSYDQYF.

The table lists this clonotype with a few counts. The chain uses TRBV7-2 and TRBJ1-3; no clear D. The V end was cut by 5 bases, the J end by 3 bases, with 11 bases between. This CDR3 region has 14 residues. Germline V gives CDR1 SGHTA, CDR2 FQGNSA. CDR3 sequence (DNA): TGTGCCAGCAGCCCTCCCGGGAGTGGAAACACCATATATTTT. Its translation: CASSPPGSGNTIYF. The full variable domain, its missing parts supplied by reference TRBV7-2 and TRBJ1-3, is GAGVSQSPSNKVTEKGKDVELRCDPISGHTALYWYRQSLGQGLEFLIYFQGNSAPDKSGLPSDRFSAERTGGSVSTLTIQRTQQEDSAVYLCASSPPGSGNTIYFGEGSWLTVV.

This clonotype was counted only a few times. V is TRBV28 and J is TRBJ2-3, with 9 bases lining up with TRBD1. In germline, CDR1 is MDHEN, CDR2 SYDVKM. The V and J ends lost 6 bases and 0 bases, in that order; junction bases with no gene match: 7. This CDR3 is built from 16 residues. CDR3 residues: CASRTYRGHSTDTQYF. As DNA, the CDR3 is TGTGCCAGCAGGACTTACAGGGGGCATAGCACAGATACGCAGTATTTT.

The chain couples TRBV18 to TRBJ1-4; 7 bases align to TRBD1. The V segment lost 6 bases and the J segment 4 bases; nucleotides outside the gene matches: 8. This CDR3 has 15 amino acids. Germline CDR1 and CDR2: KGHSH and LQKENI. The CDR3 nucleotides are TGTGCCAGCTCCCCGGGGACAGTTATTAATGAAAAACTGTTTTTT. Its protein is CASSPGTVINEKLFF.

V usage is TRBV7-9 and J usage is TRBJ1-2; D unclear. CDR1 is SEHNR and CDR2 is FQNEAQ in the germline V gene (reference sequence). This CDR3 spans 14 amino acids. V was clipped by 1 base and J by 3 bases, with 9 bases between them. In nucleotides, the CDR3 is TGTGCCAGCAGCTTAGAAGACGGGTACTATGGCTACACCTTC. As protein: CASSLEDGYYGYTF.

This sequence joins TRBV7-8 and TRBJ1-5, with TRBD1 identical over 8 bases. Germline CDR1 and CDR2: SGHVS and FQNEAQ. The length of the CDR3 is 13 residues. J was trimmed by 6 bases and V by 4 bases; bases with no gene match: 2. CDR3 loop: CASSYDRGQPQHF. The CDR3 DNA is TGTGCCAGCAGCTACGACAGGGGTCAGCCCCAGCATTTT.

The rearrangement links TRBV28 to TRBJ2-1, with 10 bases that match TRBD2. In germline, CDR1 is MDHEN, CDR2 SYDVKM. This CDR3 comprises 15 residues. V shed 3 bases and J 6 bases; nucleotides not matched to a gene: 5. CDR3 region: CASSFLAGVFNEQFF. In nucleotides, the CDR3 is TGTGCCAGCAGTTTTCTAGCGGGGGTTTTCAATGAGCAGTTCTTC.

This chain joins TRBV7-6 and TRBJ2-5; the match to TRBD2 covers 8 bases. The ends lost 1 base at V and 5 bases at J; junction bases unmatched: 6. The CDR3 covers 15 residues. The germline V gene has CDR1 SGHVS and CDR2 FNYEAQ. The CDR3 here is CASSLEMASGETQYF. DNA for the CDR3: TGTGCCAGCAGCTTAGAAATGGCTAGCGGGGAGACCCAGTACTTC.

This chain links TRBV19 with TRBJ2-1; D not certain. Germline values: CDR1 LNHDA, CDR2 SQIVND (reference sequence). Trimming removed 6 bases from V and 4 bases from J, with 16 bases in between. The CDR3 sequence is 15 residues long. The CDR3 is CASSISGSLYNEQFF. CDR3 nucleotides: TGTGCCAGTAGCATCTCCGGATCCCTTTACAATGAGCAGTTCTTC.

This sequence joins TRBV12-3 or TRBV12-4 and TRBJ2-3, with 7 positions matching TRBD2. The CDR3 contains 17 residues. The trim removed 6 bases at V and 0 bases at J, leaving 12 bases unmatched. As DNA, the CDR3 is TGTGCCAGCAGCTCAACTGCCGGGACTACTAGCACAGATACGCAGTATTTT. Translation gives CASSSTAGTTSTDTQYF.

This chain uses TRBV6-2 or TRBV6-3 with TRBJ2-5; 13 bases line up with TRBD2. The CDR3 is made up of 14 amino acids. V shed 10 bases and J 3 bases; nucleotides not matched to a gene: 5. CDR1 is MNHEY and CDR2 is SVGEGT in the germline V gene. The CDR3 loop reads CATDGTSGEETQYF. The DNA for the CDR3 is TGTGCCACCGACGGGACTAGCGGGGAAGAGACCCAGTACTTC.

This clonotype was seen only a few times. The rearrangement joins TRBV6-5 to TRBJ1-2; 8 bases are a match to TRBD1. The CDR3 covers 14 residues. J gave up 2 bases and V 6 bases, and 5 bases lay outside the gene matches. Germline CDR1 reads MNHEY; CDR2 reads SVGAGI. CDR3 DNA sequence: TGTGCCAGCAGACCCAGGACAGGGAACTATGGCTACACCTTC. As protein: CASRPRTGNYGYTF.

The CDR3, as DNA: TGTGCCAGCAGTGAAGCTCTAGGGTTTGATGAAAAACTGTTTTTT. Amino acids: CASSEALGFDEKLFF. V and J are TRBV6-1 and TRBJ1-4; no clear D gene. The CDR3 sequence is 15 residues long. The germline V and J ends were trimmed by 0 bases and 6 bases, with 11 bases remaining between them. Per germline, CDR1 MNHNS and CDR2 SASEGT.